This T cell receptor (beta chain) was found in a study of Ad26.COV2.S vaccination and SARS-CoV-2 variants. Findings of the study overall: Vaccine recipients surpassed placebo recipients in spike-specific TCR breadth. TCR breadth and depth analyses may have underestimated total T cell responses. Post-vaccination breadth of spike-specific CD8+ and CD4+ T cell responses was reportedly substantial.

The repertoire was sequenced with immunoSEQ multiplex PCR; TCRdb's copy has only in-frame clones and lacks some. In the table there are approximately 400,000 clones, 90% to 95% of which are singletons. This CDR3 has 12 amino acids. Trimming took off 10 bases at V and 1 base at J, with 8 bases between the two ends. A note on this clone: Antigen specificity is unknown.

The chain recombines TRBV12-3 or TRBV12-4 with TRBJ1-3; unclear D gene. This clonotype was obtained from a human donor who had recovered from COVID-19. Sequenced here: peripheral blood, sampled after recovery from COVID-19. The CDR3 DNA reads as TGTGCCATGAAACGATCTGGAAACACCATATATTTT. This translates into CAMKRSGNTIYF.